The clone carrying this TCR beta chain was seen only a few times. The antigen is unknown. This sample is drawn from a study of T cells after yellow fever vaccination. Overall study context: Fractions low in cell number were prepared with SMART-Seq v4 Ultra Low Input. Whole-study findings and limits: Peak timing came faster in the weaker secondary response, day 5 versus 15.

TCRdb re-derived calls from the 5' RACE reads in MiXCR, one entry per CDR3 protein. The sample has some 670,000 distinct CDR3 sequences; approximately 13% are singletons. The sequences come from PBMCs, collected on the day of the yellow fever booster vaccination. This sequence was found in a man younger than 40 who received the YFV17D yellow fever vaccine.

CDR3 sequence (DNA): TGTGCCAGCAACTTCGTCAGGGGGAGCACAGATACGCAGTATTTT. Translation: CASNFVRGSTDTQYF. The chain carries TRBV7-2 and TRBJ2-3; 7 nucleotides line up with TRBD1. The CDR3 is made up of 15 amino acids. V was pared by 7 bases and J by 0 bases, with 7 bases of the junction left unmatched. CDR1 is SGHTA and CDR2 is FQGNSA in the germline V gene.